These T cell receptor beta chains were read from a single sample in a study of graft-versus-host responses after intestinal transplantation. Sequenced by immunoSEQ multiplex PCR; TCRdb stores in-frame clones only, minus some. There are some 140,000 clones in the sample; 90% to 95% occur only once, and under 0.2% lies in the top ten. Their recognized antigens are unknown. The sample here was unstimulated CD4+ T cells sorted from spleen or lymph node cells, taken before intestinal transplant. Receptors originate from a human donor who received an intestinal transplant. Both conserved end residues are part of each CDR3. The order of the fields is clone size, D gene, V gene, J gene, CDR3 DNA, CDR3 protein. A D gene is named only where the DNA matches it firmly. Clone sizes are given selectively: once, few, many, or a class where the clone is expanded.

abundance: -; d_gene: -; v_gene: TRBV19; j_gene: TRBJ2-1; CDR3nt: TGTGCCAGTGCCCCGGGGACCTACAATGAGCAGTTCTTC; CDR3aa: CASAPGTYNEQFF
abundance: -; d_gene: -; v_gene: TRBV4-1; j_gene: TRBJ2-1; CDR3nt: TGCGCCAGCAGCCAAGATCTCCGGGGGTGGAATGAGCAGTTCTTC; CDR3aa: CASSQDLRGWNEQFF
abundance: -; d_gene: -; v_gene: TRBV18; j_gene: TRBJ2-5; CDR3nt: TGTGCCAGCTCACCAGGCGCGGAGACCCAGTACTTC; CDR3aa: CASSPGAETQYF
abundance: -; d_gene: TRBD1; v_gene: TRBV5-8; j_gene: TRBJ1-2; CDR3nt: TGTGCCAGCAGCCCAGAGAGAGACAGGGAAAAGTGGGGCTACACCTTC; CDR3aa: CASSPERDREKWGYTF
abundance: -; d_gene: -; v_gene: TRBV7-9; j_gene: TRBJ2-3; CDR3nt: TGTGCCAGCAGCTTACGGCTGCGGGGGCAAACGGCAGATACGCAGTATTTT; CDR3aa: CASSLRLRGQTADTQYF
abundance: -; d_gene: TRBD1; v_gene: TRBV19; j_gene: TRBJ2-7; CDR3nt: TGTGCCAGTAGCAACTATGGACAGGGCAGGAACGAGCAGTACTTC; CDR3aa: CASSNYGQGRNEQYF
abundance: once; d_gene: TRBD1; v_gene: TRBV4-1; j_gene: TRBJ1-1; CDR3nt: TGCGCCAGCAGCCAAAAACCGGGACAGGGGAAAACTGAAGCTTTCTTT; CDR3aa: CASSQKPGQGKTEAFF
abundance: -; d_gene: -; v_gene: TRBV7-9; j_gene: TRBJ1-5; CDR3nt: TGTGCCAGCAGCCAAAGGGGCAATCAGCCCCAGCATTTT; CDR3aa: CASSQRGNQPQHF
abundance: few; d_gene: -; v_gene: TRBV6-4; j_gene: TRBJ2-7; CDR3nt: TGTGCCAGCAGTGGGACGGAAAGCTCCTACGAGCAGTACTTC; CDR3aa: CASSGTESSYEQYF
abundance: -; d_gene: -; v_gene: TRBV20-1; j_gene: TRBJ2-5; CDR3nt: TGCAGTGCTGGGGACAGCGGGTCTCAGTACTTC; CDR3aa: CSAGDSGSQYF
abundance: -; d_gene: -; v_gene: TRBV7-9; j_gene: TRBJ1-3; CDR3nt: TGTGCCAGCAGCCCCGGCTCTGGAAACACCATATATTTT; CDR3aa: CASSPGSGNTIYF
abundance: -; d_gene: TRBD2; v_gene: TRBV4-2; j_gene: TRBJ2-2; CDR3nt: TGTGCCAGCAGCCAAGTACTAGCGGGGGGGCGAACCGGGGAGCTGTTTTTT; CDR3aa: CASSQVLAGGRTGELFF
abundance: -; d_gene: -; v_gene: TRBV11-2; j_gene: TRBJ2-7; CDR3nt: TGTGCCAGCAGCTTAGATCCCCTCAGCTCCTACGAGCAGTACTTC; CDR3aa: CASSLDPLSSYEQYF